This T cell receptor beta chain appears in the sequencing data of a study of T cells in Graves' hyperthyroidism and ophthalmopathy. In the study overall: Before treatment of any kind, peripheral blood was taken at initial diagnosis.

In its sample, this clonotype was seen many times. No antigen is known for it. Broader study findings: Clonotypes that were expanded in thyroid above 0.001 mostly appeared in blood too.

The definition of stable Graves' hyperthyroidism was no ophthalmopathy progression within 18 months. The authors obtained PBMCs from roughly 10 ml of fresh peripheral blood. The V end lost 4 bases, the J end lost 5 bases, and 11 bases lay between the germline ends. Germline CDR1 and CDR2: LGHNT and FRNRAP. The CDR3 sequence is 13 residues long. Amplified TCR beta CDR3 regions derived from RNA transcripts. First-round RT-PCR targeting the TCR CDR3 was performed with the HTBI primer set. TCRdb reprocessed the multiplex PCR reads with MiXCR, giving one entry per CDR3 protein. This table holds 500,000 to 750,000 distinct CDR3 sequences, 15% to 18% found once.

The material sequenced was blood. The chain recombines TRBV12-5 with TRBJ1-1; D is uncertain. The source of this sequence is a woman aged 30 to 39 with Graves' hyperthyroidism. In DNA, the CDR3 is TGTGCTAGTGGTTCCCCGGAACGGACTGAAGCTTTCTTT. Its translation: CASGSPERTEAFF. The full variable domain, in which reference TRBV12-5 and TRBJ1-1 provide the parts outside the CDR3, is DARVTQTPRHKVTEMGQEVTMRCQPILGHNTVFWYRQTMMQGLELLAYFRNRAPLDDSGMPKDRFSAEMPDATLATLKIQPSEPRDSAVYFCASGSPERTEAFFGQGTRLTVV.